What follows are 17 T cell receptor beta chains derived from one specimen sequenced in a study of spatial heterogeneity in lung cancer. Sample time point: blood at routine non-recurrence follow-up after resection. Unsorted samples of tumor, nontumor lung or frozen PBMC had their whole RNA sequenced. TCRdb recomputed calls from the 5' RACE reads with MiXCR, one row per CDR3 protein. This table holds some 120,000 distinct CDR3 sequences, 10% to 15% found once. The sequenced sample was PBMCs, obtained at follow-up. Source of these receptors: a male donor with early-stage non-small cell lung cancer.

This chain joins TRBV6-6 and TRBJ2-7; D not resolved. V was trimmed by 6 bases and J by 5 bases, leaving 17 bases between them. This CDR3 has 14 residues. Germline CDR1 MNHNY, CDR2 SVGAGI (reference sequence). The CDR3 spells CASSLDLFENEQYF. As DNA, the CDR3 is TGTGCCAGCAGCCTTGACCTGTTTGAGAACGAGCAGTACTTC.

The CDR3 DNA sequence: TGCGCCAGCAGCTTGCTTGCTGACAATGAGCAGTTCTTC. Protein product: CASSLLADNEQFF. J is TRBJ2-1 and V is TRBV5-1; D gene unclear. The length of the CDR3 is 13 residues. Per germline, CDR1 SGHRS and CDR2 YFSETQ. V dropped 1 base and J dropped 5 bases, with 7 bases sitting between them.

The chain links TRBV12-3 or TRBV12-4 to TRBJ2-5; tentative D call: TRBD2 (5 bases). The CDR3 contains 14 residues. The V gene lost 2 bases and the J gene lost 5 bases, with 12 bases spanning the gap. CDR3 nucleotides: TGTGCCAGCAGTTTAACTAGATCGGGGGAGACCCAGTACTTC. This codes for CASSLTRSGETQYF.

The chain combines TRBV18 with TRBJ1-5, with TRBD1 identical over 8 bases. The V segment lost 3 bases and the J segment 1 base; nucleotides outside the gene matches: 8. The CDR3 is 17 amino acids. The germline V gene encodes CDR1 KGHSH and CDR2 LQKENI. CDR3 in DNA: TGTGCCAGCTCACCTGGGGAATGGACAGGGAGCAATCAGCCCCAGCATTTT. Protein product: CASSPGEWTGSNQPQHF.

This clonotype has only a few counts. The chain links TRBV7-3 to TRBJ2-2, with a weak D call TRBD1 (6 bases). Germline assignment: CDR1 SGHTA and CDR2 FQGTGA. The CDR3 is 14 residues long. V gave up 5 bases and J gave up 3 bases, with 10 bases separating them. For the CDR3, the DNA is TGTGCCAGCAGCCCGGGACAACACACCGGGGAGCTGTTTTTT. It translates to CASSPGQHTGELFF.

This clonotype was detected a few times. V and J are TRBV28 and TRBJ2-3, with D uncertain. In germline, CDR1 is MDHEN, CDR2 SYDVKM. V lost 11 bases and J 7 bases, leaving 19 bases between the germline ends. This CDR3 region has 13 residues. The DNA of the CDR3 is TGTGCCTCCACCCCGGGCTCAACAAATACGCAGTATTTT. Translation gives CASTPGSTNTQYF.

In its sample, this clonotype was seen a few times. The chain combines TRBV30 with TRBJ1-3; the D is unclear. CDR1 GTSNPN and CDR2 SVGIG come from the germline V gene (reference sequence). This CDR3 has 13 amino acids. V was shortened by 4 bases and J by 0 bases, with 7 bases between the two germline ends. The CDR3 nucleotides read TGTGCCTGGACAAGACCCTCTGGAAACACCATATATTTT. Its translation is CAWTRPSGNTIYF.

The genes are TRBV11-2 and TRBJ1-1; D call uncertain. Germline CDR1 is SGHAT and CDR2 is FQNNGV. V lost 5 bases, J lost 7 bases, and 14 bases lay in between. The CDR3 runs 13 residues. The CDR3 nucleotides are TGTGCCAGCAGCCACGAGGGAGTTCATGAAGCTTTCTTT. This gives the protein CASSHEGVHEAFF.

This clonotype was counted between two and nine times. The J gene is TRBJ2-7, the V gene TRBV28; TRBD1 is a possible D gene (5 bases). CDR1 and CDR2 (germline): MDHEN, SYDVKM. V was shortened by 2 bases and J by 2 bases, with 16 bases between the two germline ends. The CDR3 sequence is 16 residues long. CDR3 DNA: TGTGCCAGCAGTTTACCGCTAGGGTGGACAACCTACGAGCAGTACTTC. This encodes CASSLPLGWTTYEQYF.

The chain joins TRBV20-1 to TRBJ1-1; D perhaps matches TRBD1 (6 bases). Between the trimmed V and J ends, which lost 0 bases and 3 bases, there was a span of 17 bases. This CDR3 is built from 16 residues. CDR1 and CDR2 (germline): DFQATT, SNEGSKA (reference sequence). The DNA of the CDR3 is TGCAGTGCTAGAGATGCAGGACAGTACTCTTACACTGAAGCTTTCTTT. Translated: CSARDAGQYSYTEAFF.

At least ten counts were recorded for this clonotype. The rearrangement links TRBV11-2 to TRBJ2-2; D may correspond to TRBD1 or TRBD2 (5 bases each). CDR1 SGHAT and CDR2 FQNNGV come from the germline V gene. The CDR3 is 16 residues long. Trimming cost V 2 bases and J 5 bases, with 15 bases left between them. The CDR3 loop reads CASSLLRGRTTGELFF. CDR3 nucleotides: TGTGCCAGCAGCTTACTGAGGGGACGCACTACCGGGGAGCTGTTTTTT.

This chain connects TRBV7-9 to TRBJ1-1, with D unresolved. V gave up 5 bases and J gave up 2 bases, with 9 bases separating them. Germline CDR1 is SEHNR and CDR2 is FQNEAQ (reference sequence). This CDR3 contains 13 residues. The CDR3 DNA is TGTGCCAGCAGCCCGACTCCCAACACTGAAGCTTTCTTT. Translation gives CASSPTPNTEAFF.

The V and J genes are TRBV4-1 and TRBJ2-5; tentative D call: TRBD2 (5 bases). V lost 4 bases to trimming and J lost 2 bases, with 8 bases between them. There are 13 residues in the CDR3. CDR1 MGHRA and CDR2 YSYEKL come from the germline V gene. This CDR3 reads CASSPGGQETQYF. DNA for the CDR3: TGCGCCAGCAGCCCTGGCGGGCAAGAGACCCAGTACTTC.

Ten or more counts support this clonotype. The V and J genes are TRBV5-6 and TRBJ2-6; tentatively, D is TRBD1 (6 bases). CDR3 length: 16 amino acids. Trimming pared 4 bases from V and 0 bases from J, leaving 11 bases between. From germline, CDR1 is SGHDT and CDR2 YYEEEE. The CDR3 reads CASSPDRPSGANVLTF. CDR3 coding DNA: TGTGCCAGCAGCCCTGACAGGCCCTCTGGGGCCAACGTCCTGACTTTC.

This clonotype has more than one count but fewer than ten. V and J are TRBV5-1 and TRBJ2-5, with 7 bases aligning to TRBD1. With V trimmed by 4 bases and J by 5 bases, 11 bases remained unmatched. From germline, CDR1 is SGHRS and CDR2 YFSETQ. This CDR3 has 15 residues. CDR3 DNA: TGCGCCAGCAGCGCTATATACAGGGGCGGCGAGACCCAGTACTTC. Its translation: CASSAIYRGGETQYF.

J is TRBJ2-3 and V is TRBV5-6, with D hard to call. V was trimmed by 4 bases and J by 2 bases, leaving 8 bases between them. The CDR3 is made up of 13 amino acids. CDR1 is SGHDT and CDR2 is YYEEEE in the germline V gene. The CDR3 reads CASSPGNTDTQYF. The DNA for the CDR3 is TGTGCCAGCAGCCCGGGCAACACAGATACGCAGTATTTT. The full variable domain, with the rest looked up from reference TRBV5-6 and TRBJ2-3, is DAGVTQSPTHLIKTRGQQVTLRCSPKSGHDTVSWYQQALGQGPQFIFQYYEEEERQRGNFPDRFSGHQFPNYSSELNVNALLLGDSALYLCASSPGNTDTQYFGPGTRLTVL.

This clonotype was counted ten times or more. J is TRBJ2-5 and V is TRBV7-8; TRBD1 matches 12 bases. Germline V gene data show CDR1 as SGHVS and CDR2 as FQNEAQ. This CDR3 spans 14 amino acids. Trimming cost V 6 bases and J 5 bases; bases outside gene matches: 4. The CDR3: CASSWDRGQETQYF. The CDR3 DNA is TGTGCCAGCAGTTGGGACAGGGGGCAGGAGACCCAGTACTTC.